A selection of T cell receptor beta chains follows, all from one sample in a study of T cells in Graves' hyperthyroidism and ophthalmopathy. One entry per CDR3 protein results from TCRdb running MiXCR on the multiplex PCR reads. The repertoire holds more than 500,000 distinct CDR3 sequences, approximately 15% seen once, with roughly 13% in the top ten. Input material: blood. The source is a woman aged 40 to 49 with Graves' hyperthyroidism. Each CDR3 is given with its conserved first and last residue. The order of the fields is CDR3 DNA, CDR3 protein, clone size, D gene, V gene, J gene. A D gene is named only where the DNA matches it firmly. The size entry is marked missing in some rows and otherwise reads once, few, many or a size class.

cdr3_nt: TGTGCCAGCAGGATGGATTTGACTGGAAACACCATATATTTT
cdr3_aa: CASRMDLTGNTIYF
clone_size: -
d_call: -
v_call: TRBV6-1
j_call: TRBJ1-3

cdr3_nt: TGTGCCAGCAGCCACCCCCTGGACAGGGACGAAAACATTCAGTACTTC
cdr3_aa: CASSHPLDRDENIQYF
clone_size: -
d_call: TRBD1
v_call: TRBV6-1
j_call: TRBJ2-4

cdr3_nt: TGTGCCAGCAGCCGGGACTTCCCCTACAATGAGCAGTTCTTC
cdr3_aa: CASSRDFPYNEQFF
clone_size: few
d_call: -
v_call: TRBV5-1
j_call: TRBJ2-1

cdr3_nt: TGCAGTGCTAGGTTTCCGTATACCGGGGAGCTGTTTTTT
cdr3_aa: CSARFPYTGELFF
clone_size: -
d_call: -
v_call: TRBV20-1
j_call: TRBJ2-2

cdr3_nt: TGTGCCAGCAGCAAAAGACTAGCGGGAGTAGGGGAGCAGTACTTC
cdr3_aa: CASSKRLAGVGEQYF
clone_size: many
d_call: TRBD2
v_call: TRBV7-2
j_call: TRBJ2-7

cdr3_nt: TGTGCCAGCTCACCAATACAGGAGGACTACAATGAGCAGTTCTTC
cdr3_aa: CASSPIQEDYNEQFF
clone_size: many
d_call: -
v_call: TRBV18
j_call: TRBJ2-1

cdr3_nt: TGTGCCAGCAGGACAGGTTACACTGAAGCTTTCTTT
cdr3_aa: CASRTGYTEAFF
clone_size: -
d_call: -
v_call: TRBV2
j_call: TRBJ1-1

cdr3_nt: TGTGCCAGCAGTTTCCCCCCCCGAGTCCCGAACACTGAAGCTTTCTTT
cdr3_aa: CASSFPPRVPNTEAFF
clone_size: few
d_call: -
v_call: TRBV6-1
j_call: TRBJ1-1

cdr3_nt: TGTGCCAGCAGTTTAAAAGGGGTGCCCGGGGAGCTGTTTTTT
cdr3_aa: CASSLKGVPGELFF
clone_size: many
d_call: -
v_call: TRBV12-3/TRBV12-4
j_call: TRBJ2-2

cdr3_nt: TGTGCCAGCCGCACTAGTCAGACAGATACGCAGTATTTT
cdr3_aa: CASRTSQTDTQYF
clone_size: many
d_call: -
v_call: TRBV2
j_call: TRBJ2-3

cdr3_nt: TGCAGCGTTGAAGTTGTGGGAGGTACTGAAGCTTTCTTT
cdr3_aa: CSVEVVGGTEAFF
clone_size: few
d_call: -
v_call: TRBV29-1
j_call: TRBJ1-1

cdr3_nt: TGCAGCGTTGAGGCCGGGACAGGTGGCTACGAGCAGTACTTC
cdr3_aa: CSVEAGTGGYEQYF
clone_size: many
d_call: TRBD1
v_call: TRBV29-1
j_call: TRBJ2-7

cdr3_nt: TGTGCCAGCAAAGGGGGCGGGAGACGTCGCAGTGAGCAGTTCTTC
cdr3_aa: CASKGGGRRRSEQFF
clone_size: many
d_call: -
v_call: TRBV3-1
j_call: TRBJ2-1

cdr3_nt: TGTGCCACCAGTGATTCCACTCCTCCCCGCTACAATGAGCAGTTCTTC
cdr3_aa: CATSDSTPPRYNEQFF
clone_size: -
d_call: -
v_call: TRBV24-1
j_call: TRBJ2-1

cdr3_nt: TGTGCCAGCAGACCAACCGGGACGGCCAGTTTTAACGAGCAGTACTTC
cdr3_aa: CASRPTGTASFNEQYF
clone_size: many
d_call: -
v_call: TRBV27
j_call: TRBJ2-7

cdr3_nt: TGTGCCAGCAGTTTGGAGGGGGCGGTCACCGGGGAGCTGTTTTTT
cdr3_aa: CASSLEGAVTGELFF
clone_size: -
d_call: -
v_call: TRBV12-3/TRBV12-4
j_call: TRBJ2-2

cdr3_nt: TGTGCCATCAGTTGGGACATAGGATATGGCTACACCTTC
cdr3_aa: CAISWDIGYGYTF
clone_size: many
d_call: -
v_call: TRBV10-3
j_call: TRBJ1-2

cdr3_nt: TGTGCCAGCTCACCAGCAGGGGGCGCCGGGGATGGCTACACCTTC
cdr3_aa: CASSPAGGAGDGYTF
clone_size: few
d_call: TRBD1
v_call: TRBV18
j_call: TRBJ1-2

cdr3_nt: TGTGCCAGCGCGGGACAGGGAGGCTCACCCCTCCACTTT
cdr3_aa: CASAGQGGSPLHF
clone_size: many
d_call: TRBD1
v_call: TRBV28
j_call: TRBJ1-6

cdr3_nt: TGTGCCAGCAGCGCCCACAGGGCAACGGCAGATACGCAGTATTTT
cdr3_aa: CASSAHRATADTQYF
clone_size: -
d_call: -
v_call: TRBV9
j_call: TRBJ2-3